One and the same sample provided the 18 T cell receptor beta chains below, sequenced in a study of blood T cell repertoires in COVID-19. TCRdb keeps only in-frame clones here, not all; method: immunoSEQ multiplex PCR. This repertoire shows around 360,000 clones, about 90% found once; its top ten account for under 3%. The material sequenced was PBMCs or T cells enriched from blood (not recorded which). Every receptor here comes from a woman in her 30s who had recovered from COVID-19.

The chain combines TRBV3-1 (or the pseudogene TRBV3-2) with TRBJ1-6; D might be TRBD1 (5 bases). V gave up 0 bases and J gave up 8 bases, with 14 bases separating them. Per germline, CDR1 LGHDT and CDR2 YNNKEL (reference sequence). The CDR3 loop spans 16 amino acids. The CDR3 loop reads CASSQEDKAIDSPLHF. The DNA for the CDR3 is TGTGCCAGCAGCCAAGAGGACAAGGCCATCGATTCACCCCTCCACTTT.

V usage is TRBV19 and J usage is TRBJ1-2, with 7 bases fitting TRBD1. Germline loops: CDR1 LNHDA, CDR2 SQIVND (reference sequence). V lost 4 bases and J lost 3; bases outside the gene matches: 2. The CDR3 loop spans 13 amino acids. CDR3 amino acids: CASSKGADYGYTF. As DNA, the CDR3 is TGTGCCAGTAGTAAGGGGGCGGACTATGGCTACACCTTC.

This chain connects TRBV6-1 to TRBJ1-2; the D is unclear. The V gene lost 2 bases and the J gene lost 3 bases, with 7 bases spanning the gap. Germline-derived CDR1 and CDR2 are MNHNS and SASEGT. This CDR3 region has 13 residues. CDR3 sequence reads: CASSETEDYGYTF. In DNA form, the CDR3 reads TGTGCCAGCAGTGAAACAGAAGACTATGGCTACACCTTC.

DNA of the CDR3: TGTGCCAGCTCACCATTCGATGGGAGGAACACTGAAGCTTTCTTT. Amino acid sequence: CASSPFDGRNTEAFF. The chain uses TRBV18 and TRBJ1-1, with D unresolved. The length of the CDR3 is 15 residues. The germline V gene encodes CDR1 KGHSH and CDR2 LQKENI. Trimming took off 2 bases at V and 1 base at J, with 11 bases between the two ends.

Details on this clone: The same CDR3 is also encoded by other DNA sequences in this sample. Here the CDR3 DNA reads TGTGCCAGCAGTTACTCGAGGACAGGGGATTCACCCCTCCACTTT. Protein: CASSYSRTGDSPLHF. The chain uses TRBV6-5 and TRBJ1-6, with 9 positions matching TRBD1. V gave up 0 bases and J gave up 8 bases; unmatched junction bases: 2. This CDR3 is 15 amino acids long. CDR1 is MNHEY, CDR2 SVGAGI, per germline.

This chain uses TRBV20-1 with TRBJ1-2; possible D gene TRBD1, 6 bases. The germline V gene encodes CDR1 DFQATT and CDR2 SNEGSKA (reference sequence). V was trimmed by 3 bases and J by 1 base, leaving 15 bases between them. The CDR3 length is 15 residues. This CDR3 reads CSASRRTEVNYGYTF. CDR3 nucleotides: TGCAGTGCTAGTAGGCGGACAGAAGTTAACTATGGCTACACCTTC.

The chain couples TRBV27 to TRBJ2-3, with 11 bases lining up with TRBD2. Germline V gene sequence: CDR1 MNHEY, CDR2 SMNVEV (reference sequence). V lost 3 bases and J lost 3; bases outside the gene matches: 14. The length of the CDR3 is 19 residues. CDR3 nucleotide sequence: TGTGCCAGCAGTTTCGATCCGCCGGGACTAGCGGTTCTTACAGATACGCAGTATTTT. Amino acids: CASSFDPPGLAVLTDTQYF.

V and J are TRBV2 and TRBJ2-2, with D possibly matching TRBD2 (5 bases). Germline V gene lookup returns CDR1 SNHLY and CDR2 FYNNEI. V was cut by 5 bases and J by 1 base, with 14 bases left in between. The CDR3 covers 16 residues. DNA of the CDR3: TGTGCCAGCAGTCCCCCAGCGGCTAAGAACACCGGGGAGCTGTTTTTT. Amino acid sequence: CASSPPAAKNTGELFF.

The chain joins TRBV6-1 to TRBJ1-3; TRBD1 is a possible D gene (5 bases). Germline CDR1 MNHNS, CDR2 SASEGT. The CDR3 is 17 amino acids. Trimming left V 2 bases short and J 0 bases short, with 14 bases between. Here the CDR3 reads CASSEMGPAHSGNTIYF. In DNA, the CDR3 is TGTGCCAGCAGTGAAATGGGGCCAGCTCACTCTGGAAACACCATATATTTT.

Only one count was recorded for this clone. This chain links TRBV18 with TRBJ1-6, with TRBD1 identical over 7 bases. In germline, CDR1 is KGHSH, CDR2 LQKENI. V shed 3 bases, J shed 9 bases, and the junction held 8 bases outside the gene matches. CDR3 length equals 15 residues. The CDR3 sequence is CASSPDRAGGSPLHF. The CDR3 DNA follows: TGTGCCAGCTCACCTGACAGGGCGGGTGGTTCACCCCTCCACTTT.

This clone was observed a single time. V and J are TRBV3-1 (or the pseudogene TRBV3-2) and TRBJ2-5, with TRBD2 matching 9 bases. Trimming cost V 7 bases and J 5 bases; bases outside gene matches: 14. Per germline, CDR1 LGHDT and CDR2 YNNKEL (reference sequence). This CDR3 region has 16 residues. CDR3 DNA sequence: TGTGCCAGCACCCAGGGTCTGCGGGGGGGCTGGGAGACCCAGTACTTC. Amino acids: CASTQGLRGGWETQYF.

The CDR3 nucleotides read TGTGCCAGCAGTTTCCGGACTAGCGGGGGGTACAATGAGCAGTTCTTC. Translation gives CASSFRTSGGYNEQFF. The rearrangement joins TRBV27 to TRBJ2-1; 14 bases match TRBD2. The CDR3 totals 16 residues. Per the germline V gene, CDR1 is MNHEY and CDR2 is SMNVEV (reference sequence). Trimming took 3 bases from V and 4 from J; bases not matched to a gene: 2.

V and J are TRBV19 and TRBJ1-1; D unresolved. The length of the CDR3 is 13 residues. Trimming stripped 5 bases from V and 0 bases from J, with 7 bases between. The V gene's germline CDR1 is LNHDA and CDR2 SQIVND (reference sequence). In DNA, the CDR3 is TGTGCCAGTAGTGAGGGCATGAACACTGAAGCTTTCTTT. As protein: CASSEGMNTEAFF. Together with reference TRBV19 and TRBJ1-1, the CDR3 gives the full variable domain: DGGITQSPKYLFRKEGQNVTLSCEQNLNHDAMYWYRQDPGQGLRLIYYSQIVNDFQKGDIAEGYSVSREKKESFPLTVTSAQKNPTAFYLCASSEGMNTEAFFGQGTRLTVV.

The J gene is TRBJ2-7, the V gene TRBV10-3; TRBD1 matches at 7 bases. V lost 7 bases and J lost 2; bases outside the gene matches: 5. The CDR3 totals 13 residues. CDR1 and CDR2 from the germline V gene are ENHRY and SYGVKD. As DNA, the CDR3 is TGTGCCATCAATGGGCAGGGGGCCTACGAGCAGTACTTC. This translates into CAINGQGAYEQYF.

The V call is TRBV7-9, the J call TRBJ1-1; 7 bases line up with TRBD1. In germline, CDR1 is SEHNR, CDR2 FQNEAQ (reference sequence). The V gene end was trimmed by 2 bases and the J gene end by 3 bases; junction bases not matched to a gene: 6. The CDR3 runs 15 residues. CDR3 coding DNA: TGTGCCAGCAGCTTATTGACAGGGTGGGACACTGAAGCTTTCTTT. This codes for CASSLLTGWDTEAFF.

The genes are TRBV7-9 and TRBJ1-2; D might be TRBD1 (6 bases). The V end lost 2 bases, the J end lost 4 bases, and 11 bases lay between the germline ends. Germline CDR1 reads SEHNR; CDR2 reads FQNEAQ (reference sequence). The CDR3 sequence is 14 residues long. The CDR3 sequence: CASSLSQGTYGYTF. The DNA for the CDR3 is TGTGCCAGCAGCTTAAGCCAGGGGACCTATGGCTACACCTTC.

The CDR3, as DNA: TGCGCCAGCAGCCCTGTCCCCGCCTCGGGACACATCTCCTACAATGAGCAGTTCTTC. As protein: CASSPVPASGHISYNEQFF. V usage is TRBV5-1 and J usage is TRBJ2-1; TRBD1 is a possible D gene (6 bases). Looked up from germline, CDR1 is SGHRS and CDR2 is YFSETQ. There are 19 residues in the CDR3. Trimming shortened V by 4 bases and J by 0 bases, and 23 bases separated the two germline ends.

The rearrangement uses TRBV29-1 and TRBJ1-1; weak D call: TRBD1 (5 bases). CDR3 size: 13 residues. CDR1 is SQVTM and CDR2 is ANQGSEA in the germline V gene. V was shortened by 4 bases and J by 1 base, with 10 bases between the two germline ends. The DNA of the CDR3 is TGCAGCGTTGGGGGAGGGGCGAACACTGAAGCTTTCTTT. As protein: CSVGGGANTEAFF.